The clone carrying this T cell receptor (beta chain) was detected a few times. Its matching antigen is unknown. TCRdb ran MiXCR on the RT-PCR reads and lists one entry per CDR3 protein. The data contain roughly 36,000 distinct CDR3 sequences, less than 70% of them singletons. This specimen belongs to a study of yellow fever vaccine responses in identical twins. The study, taken as a whole, reports: On the reported evidence, twins' vaccine T cell responses seemed partly convergent and partly personalized.

The germline V and J ends were trimmed by 0 bases and 2 bases, with 12 bases remaining between them. From germline, CDR1 is SGDLS and CDR2 YYNGEE. There are 16 residues in the CDR3. The V call is TRBV9, the J call TRBJ2-1; TRBD2 might be the D (5 bases). The TCR comes from a woman in her late teens or twenties who received the yellow fever vaccine. This material consisted of T cells from blood (PBMCs), unsorted or a sorted subset (not recorded which), taken before or after yellow fever vaccination (not recorded which). The CDR3 sequence is CASSVGPSGAYNEQFF. The CDR3 nucleotides are TGTGCCAGCAGCGTAGGCCCAAGCGGAGCCTACAATGAGCAGTTCTTC.